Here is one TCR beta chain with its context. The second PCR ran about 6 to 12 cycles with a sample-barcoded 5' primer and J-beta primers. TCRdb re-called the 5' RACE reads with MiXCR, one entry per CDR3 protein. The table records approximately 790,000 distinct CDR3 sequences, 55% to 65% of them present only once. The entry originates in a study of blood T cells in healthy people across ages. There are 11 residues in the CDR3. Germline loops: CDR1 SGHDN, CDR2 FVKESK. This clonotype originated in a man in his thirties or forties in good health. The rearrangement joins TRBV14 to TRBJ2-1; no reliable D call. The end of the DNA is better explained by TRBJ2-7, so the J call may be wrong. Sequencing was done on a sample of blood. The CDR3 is CASSQTCEQYF. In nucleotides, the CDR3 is TGTGCCAGCAGCCAGACATGCGAGCAGTACTTC.